This T cell receptor beta chain was identified during a study of vaccination effects on CD4 cells after COVID-19 (dated by TCRdb to the early 2020s). For the study in its entirety: Two doses of either the BNT162b2 or the mRNA-1273 mRNA SARS-CoV-2 vaccine were administered to participants. In both COVID-19 convalescent patients and infection-naive vaccine recipients, the study compared SARS-CoV-2 spike-specific CD4+ TCR repertoires from before mRNA vaccination with those from after it. Altogether, about 10 COVID-19 convalescent patients and several SARS-CoV-2-naive healthy vaccine recipients made up the full study. The Oncomine TCR Beta short-read assay on an Illumina iSeq 100 was used to sequence cultures from other donors in the study.

Summary of the overall study and its limitations: Only a small number of convalescent patients were included, and no early post-infection timepoints were available, which limited the study. Both infection-induced and vaccine-induced clones contracted markedly at late post-vaccination timepoints, which is consistent with waning T cell responses. In healthy vaccine recipients, vaccine-induced clones were almost all SARS-CoV-2 mono-reactive, with only 1 of 255 cross-reactive with common cold coronaviruses.

Library creation used the immunoSEQ multiplex PCR assay. DNA from the CD4+ T cells that had been cultured and isolated underwent TCR beta CDR3 sequencing. The original pipeline was this. The analysis removed non-productive TCR sequences, trimmed reads to the CDR3 region, and retained only CDR3s that were 7 or more amino acids long. Antigen-specific clonotypes were identified with the MANAFEST web app by comparing expansion in peptide wells against reference cultures. For clones to be considered positive, expansion at FDR<0.05 versus reference and all other wells, an odds ratio above 5, and a frequency above 0.1% in two replicate wells were required. Cross-reactive clonotypes were defined as significantly expanded in SARS-CoV-2 spike wells and in at least one common cold coronavirus spike condition. CDR3 similarity was assessed by Levenshtein distance with the stringdist R package, and unrooted trees were built with ape in R 3.6.1. What TCRdb holds here is the immuneACCESS table cut down to in-frame rearrangements. Part of the clones is not present; checked against another copy, under half of the missing clones reflect an unresolved V gene, and the others are unexplained. The DNA was the basis for D and trimming; V, J and clone size are from that table. The sample table shows tens of thousands of clones, and around 74% are seen once. The ten top clones hold approximately 1.9% of the sample.

Via the germline V gene, CDR1 is KGHSH and CDR2 LQKENI. V is cut by 2 bases and J by 0 bases, and the space between the germline ends is 14 bases. Reading from cysteine to valine, the CDR3 counts 16 amino acids. Here the CDR3 DNA is all that survives: 48 bases in frame from base 1. Of note for this clone: It lacks a known antigen. No clone much larger than this one lies a single base away; base qualities are absent.

The ViraFEST assay stimulated PBMC with viral peptide pools and then used TCR sequencing to identify antigen-specific CD4+ T cell clonotypes by expansion. After around eleven days of culture, CD4+ T cells were isolated with the EasySep CD4+ T cell isolation kit. The absence of prior SARS-CoV-2 infection in healthy vaccine recipients was confirmed by negative nucleocapsid antibodies before and after vaccination. Each well held under 2.5 million PBMC cultured in IMDM containing roughly 5% human AB serum, 9.5 to 10 IU/ml IL-2 and gentamicin, along with roughly 10 ug/ml peptides. On days 3 and 7, half of the culture medium was replaced with fresh IL-2-containing medium. Each peptide stimulation condition was cultured in triplicate wells unless otherwise noted. Using Ficoll-Paque Plus gradient centrifugation, PBMC were separated from whole blood and then either used fresh or cryopreserved at -140C. The spike proteins of SARS-CoV-2 and of the common cold coronaviruses HCoV-NL63, HCoV-OC43 and HCoV-229E were spanned by overlapping peptide pools. Genomic DNA was extracted from cultured CD4+ T cells with the QIAamp micro DNA kit.

In this chain, TRBV18 is recombined with TRBJ2-7, with TRBD2 tentatively as D gene (5 bases match). Sample: CD4+ T cells from PBMCs cultured with HCoV-229E spike peptides, taken before COVID-19 vaccination. This specimen's cell subset or site label, interpreted: HCoV-229E spike overlapping peptide pool stimulation. This receptor was taken from a human donor who received a COVID-19 vaccine. The CDR3 has the sequence CASSPFGGDISYEQYV. The sequenced DNA: TGTGCCAGCTCACCATTCGGAGGCGACATCTCCTACGAGCAGTACGTC.